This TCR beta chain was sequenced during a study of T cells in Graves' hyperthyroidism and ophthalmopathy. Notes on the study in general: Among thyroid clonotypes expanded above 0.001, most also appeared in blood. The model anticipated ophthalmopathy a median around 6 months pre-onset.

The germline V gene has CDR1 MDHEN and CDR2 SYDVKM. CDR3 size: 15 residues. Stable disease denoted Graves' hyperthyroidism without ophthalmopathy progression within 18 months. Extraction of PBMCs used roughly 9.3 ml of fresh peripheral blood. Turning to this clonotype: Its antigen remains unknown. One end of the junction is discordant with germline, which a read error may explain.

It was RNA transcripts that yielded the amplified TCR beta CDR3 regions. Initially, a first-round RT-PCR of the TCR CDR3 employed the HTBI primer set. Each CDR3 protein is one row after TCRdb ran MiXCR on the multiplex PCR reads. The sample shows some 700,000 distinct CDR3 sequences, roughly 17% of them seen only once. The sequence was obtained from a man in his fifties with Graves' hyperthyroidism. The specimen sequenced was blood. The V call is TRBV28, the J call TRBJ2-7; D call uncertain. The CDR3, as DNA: TGTGCCAGCAGTTTCCATTATTCCTTCTCCTACGAGCAGTGCTTC. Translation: CASSFHYSFSYEQCF.